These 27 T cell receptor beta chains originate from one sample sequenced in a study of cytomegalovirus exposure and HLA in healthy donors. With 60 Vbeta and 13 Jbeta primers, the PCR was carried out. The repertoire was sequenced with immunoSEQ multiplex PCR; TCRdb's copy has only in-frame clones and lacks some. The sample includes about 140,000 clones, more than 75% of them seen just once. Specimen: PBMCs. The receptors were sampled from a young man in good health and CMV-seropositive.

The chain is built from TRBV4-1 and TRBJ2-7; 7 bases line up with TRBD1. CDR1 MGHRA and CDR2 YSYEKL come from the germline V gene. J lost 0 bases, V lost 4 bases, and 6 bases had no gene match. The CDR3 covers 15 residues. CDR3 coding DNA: TGCGCCAGCAGCCTGGGACAGCTGAGCTCCTACGAGCAGTACTTC. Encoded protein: CASSLGQLSSYEQYF.

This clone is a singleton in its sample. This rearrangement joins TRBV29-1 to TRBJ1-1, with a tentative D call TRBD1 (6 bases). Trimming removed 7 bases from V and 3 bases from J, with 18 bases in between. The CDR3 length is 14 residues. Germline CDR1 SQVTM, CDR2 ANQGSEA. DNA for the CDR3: TGCAGCGCAAAACGGGGGGGCTTGGACACTGAAGCTTTCTTT. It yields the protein CSAKRGGLDTEAFF.

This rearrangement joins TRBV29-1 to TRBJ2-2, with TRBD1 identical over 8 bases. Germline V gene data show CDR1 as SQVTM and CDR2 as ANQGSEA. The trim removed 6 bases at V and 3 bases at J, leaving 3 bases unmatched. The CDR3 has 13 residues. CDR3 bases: TGCAGCGTAGGACAGGGAGACACCGGGGAGCTGTTTTTT. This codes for CSVGQGDTGELFF.

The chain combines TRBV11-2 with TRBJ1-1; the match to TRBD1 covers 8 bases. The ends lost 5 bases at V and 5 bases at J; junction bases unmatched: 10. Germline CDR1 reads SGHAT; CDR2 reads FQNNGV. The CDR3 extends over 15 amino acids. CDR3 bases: TGTGCCAGCAGCGCCCGGACAGGGTCGGGAACTGAAGCTTTCTTT. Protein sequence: CASSARTGSGTEAFF. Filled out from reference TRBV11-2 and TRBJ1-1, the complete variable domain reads EAGVAQSPRYKIIEKRQSVAFWCNPISGHATLYWYQQILGQGPKLLIQFQNNGVVDDSQLPKDRFSAERLKGVDSTLKIQPAKLEDSAVYLCASSARTGSGTEAFFGQGTRLTVV.

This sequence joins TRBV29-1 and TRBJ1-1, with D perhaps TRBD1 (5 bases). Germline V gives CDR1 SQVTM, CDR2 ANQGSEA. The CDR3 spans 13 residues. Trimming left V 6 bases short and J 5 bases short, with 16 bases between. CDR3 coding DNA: TGCAGCGTCCTGGGGGGGGTAAGGACTGAAGCTTTCTTT. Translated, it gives CSVLGGVRTEAFF.

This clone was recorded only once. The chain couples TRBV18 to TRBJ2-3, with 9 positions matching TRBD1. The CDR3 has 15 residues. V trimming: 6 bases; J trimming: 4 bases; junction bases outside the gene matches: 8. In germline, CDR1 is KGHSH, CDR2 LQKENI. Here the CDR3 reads CASSPRDREADTQYF. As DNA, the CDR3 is TGTGCCAGCTCGCCGAGGGACAGGGAGGCAGATACGCAGTATTTT.

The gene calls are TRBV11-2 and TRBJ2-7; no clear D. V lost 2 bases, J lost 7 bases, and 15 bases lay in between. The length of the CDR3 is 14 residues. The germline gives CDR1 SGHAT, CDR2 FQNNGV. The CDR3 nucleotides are TGTGCCAGCAGCTTAACGGGTTTGTCGAAAGAGCAGTACTTC. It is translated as CASSLTGLSKEQYF.

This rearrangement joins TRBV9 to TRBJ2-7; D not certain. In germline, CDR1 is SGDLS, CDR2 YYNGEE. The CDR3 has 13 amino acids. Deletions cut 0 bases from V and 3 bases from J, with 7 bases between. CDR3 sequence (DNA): TGTGCCAGCAGCGTAGGAGGTAGCTACGAGCAGTACTTC. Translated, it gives CASSVGGSYEQYF.

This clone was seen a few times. The CDR3 loop is CASSLGQNFNEKLFF. CDR3 DNA: TGTGCCAGCAGCCTCGGACAGAACTTTAATGAAAAACTGTTTTTT. The V call is TRBV9, the J call TRBJ1-4; possible D gene TRBD1, 6 bases. This CDR3 region has 15 residues. The germline V gene encodes CDR1 SGDLS and CDR2 YYNGEE. V lost 4 bases to trimming and J lost 4 bases, with 14 bases between them.

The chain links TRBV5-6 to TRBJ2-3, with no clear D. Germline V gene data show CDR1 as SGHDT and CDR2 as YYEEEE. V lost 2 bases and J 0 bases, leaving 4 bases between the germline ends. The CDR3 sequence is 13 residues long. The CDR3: CASSFSSTDTQYF. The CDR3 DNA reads TGTGCCAGCAGCTTTAGCAGCACAGATACGCAGTATTTT. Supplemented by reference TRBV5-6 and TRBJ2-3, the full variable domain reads DAGVTQSPTHLIKTRGQQVTLRCSPKSGHDTVSWYQQALGQGPQFIFQYYEEEERQRGNFPDRFSGHQFPNYSSELNVNALLLGDSALYLCASSFSSTDTQYFGPGTRLTVL.

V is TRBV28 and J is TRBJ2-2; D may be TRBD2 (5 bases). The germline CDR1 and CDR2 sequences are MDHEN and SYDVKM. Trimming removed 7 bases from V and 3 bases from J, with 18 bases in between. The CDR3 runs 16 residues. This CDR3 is CASTTDPGTDTGELFF. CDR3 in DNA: TGTGCCAGCACCACTGACCCGGGAACAGACACCGGGGAGCTGTTTTTT.

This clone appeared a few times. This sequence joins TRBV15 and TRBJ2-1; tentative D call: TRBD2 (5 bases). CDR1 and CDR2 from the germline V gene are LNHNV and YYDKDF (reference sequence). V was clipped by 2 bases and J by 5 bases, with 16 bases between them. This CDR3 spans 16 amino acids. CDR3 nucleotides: TGTGCCACCAGCAGACAGTTGGGTCTAGCAAACAATGAGCAGTTCTTC. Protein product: CATSRQLGLANNEQFF.

CDR3 sequence: CASSIWDRVIDEQFF. In DNA, the CDR3 is TGTGCCAGTAGTATTTGGGACAGGGTCATCGATGAGCAGTTCTTC. The chain links TRBV19 to TRBJ2-1; TRBD1 matches at 9 bases. V was pared by 3 bases and J by 8 bases, with 8 bases of the junction left unmatched. Germline values: CDR1 LNHDA, CDR2 SQIVND (reference sequence). The CDR3 is 15 amino acids.

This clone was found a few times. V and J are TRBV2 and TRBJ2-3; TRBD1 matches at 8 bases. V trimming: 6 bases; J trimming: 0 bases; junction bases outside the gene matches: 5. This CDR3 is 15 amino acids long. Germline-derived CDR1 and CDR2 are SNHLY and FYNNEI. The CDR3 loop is CASRTQGVSTDTQYF. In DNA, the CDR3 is TGTGCCAGCAGGACACAGGGGGTTAGCACAGATACGCAGTATTTT.

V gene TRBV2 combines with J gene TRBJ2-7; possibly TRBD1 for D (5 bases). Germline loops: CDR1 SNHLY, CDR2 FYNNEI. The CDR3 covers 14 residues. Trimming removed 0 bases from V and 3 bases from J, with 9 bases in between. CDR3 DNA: TGTGCCAGCAGTGAAGCATCACAGGTCTACGAGCAGTACTTC. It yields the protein CASSEASQVYEQYF.

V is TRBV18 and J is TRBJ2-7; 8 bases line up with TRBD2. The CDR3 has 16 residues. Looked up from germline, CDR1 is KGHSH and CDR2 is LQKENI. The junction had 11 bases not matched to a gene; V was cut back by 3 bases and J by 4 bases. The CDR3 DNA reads TGTGCCAGCTCACCCTACCTTAGCGGGAAGGTTTACGAGCAGTACTTC. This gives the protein CASSPYLSGKVYEQYF. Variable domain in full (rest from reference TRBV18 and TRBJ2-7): NAGVMQNPRHLVRRRGQEARLRCSPMKGHSHVYWYRQLPEEGLKFMVYLQKENIIDESGMPKERFSAEFPKEGPSILRIQQVVRGDSAAYFCASSPYLSGKVYEQYFGPGTRLTVT.

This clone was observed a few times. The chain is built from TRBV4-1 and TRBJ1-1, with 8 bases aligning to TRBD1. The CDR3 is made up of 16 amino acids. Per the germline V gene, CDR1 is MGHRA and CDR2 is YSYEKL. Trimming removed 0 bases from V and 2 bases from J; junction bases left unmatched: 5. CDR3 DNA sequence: TGCGCCAGCAGCCAAGATTGGGACAGGCGAAACACTGAAGCTTTCTTT. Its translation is CASSQDWDRRNTEAFF.

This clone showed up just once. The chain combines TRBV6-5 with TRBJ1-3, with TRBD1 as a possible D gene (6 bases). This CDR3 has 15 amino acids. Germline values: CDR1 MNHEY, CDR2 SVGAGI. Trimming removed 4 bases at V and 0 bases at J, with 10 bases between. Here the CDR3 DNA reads TGTGCCAGCAGTTCGGACAGATTCTCTGGAAACACCATATATTTT. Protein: CASSSDRFSGNTIYF.

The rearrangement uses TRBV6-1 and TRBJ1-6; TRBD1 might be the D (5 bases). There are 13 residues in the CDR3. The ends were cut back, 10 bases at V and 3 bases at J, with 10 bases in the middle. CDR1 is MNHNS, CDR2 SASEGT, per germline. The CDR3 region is CATQGVYNSPLHF. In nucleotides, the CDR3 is TGTGCCACCCAGGGTGTCTATAATTCACCCCTCCACTTT.

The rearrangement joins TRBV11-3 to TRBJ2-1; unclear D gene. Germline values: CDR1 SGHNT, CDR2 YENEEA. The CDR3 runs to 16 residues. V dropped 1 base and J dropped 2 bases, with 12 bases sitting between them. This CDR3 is CASSLGRHLTYNEQFF. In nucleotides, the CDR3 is TGTGCCAGCAGCTTAGGAAGACACTTAACCTACAATGAGCAGTTCTTC.

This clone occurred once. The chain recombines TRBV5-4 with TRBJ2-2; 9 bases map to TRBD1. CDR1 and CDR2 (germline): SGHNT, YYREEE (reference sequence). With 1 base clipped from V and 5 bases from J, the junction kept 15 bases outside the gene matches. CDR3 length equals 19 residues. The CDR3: CASSLWDRDFEGVTGELFF. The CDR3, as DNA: TGTGCCAGCAGCTTGTGGGACAGGGATTTCGAGGGGGTGACCGGGGAGCTGTTTTTT.

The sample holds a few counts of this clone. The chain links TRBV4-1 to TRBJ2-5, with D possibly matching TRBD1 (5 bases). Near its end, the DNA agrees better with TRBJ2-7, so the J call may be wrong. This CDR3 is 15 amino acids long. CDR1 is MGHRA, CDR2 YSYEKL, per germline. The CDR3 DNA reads TGCGCCAGCAGCCAAGAGGACACTTTTCCCTACGAGCAGTACTTC. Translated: CASSQEDTFPYEQYF.

DNA for the CDR3: TGTGCCAGCAGCTTGAGGGTAGGGATGAACACTGAAGCTTTCTTT. Residues: CASSLRVGMNTEAFF. The rearrangement uses TRBV7-9 and TRBJ1-1, with D unclear. Trimming took off 3 bases at V and 0 bases at J, with 11 bases between the two ends. Germline V gives CDR1 SEHNR, CDR2 FQNEAQ (reference sequence). This CDR3 has 15 amino acids.

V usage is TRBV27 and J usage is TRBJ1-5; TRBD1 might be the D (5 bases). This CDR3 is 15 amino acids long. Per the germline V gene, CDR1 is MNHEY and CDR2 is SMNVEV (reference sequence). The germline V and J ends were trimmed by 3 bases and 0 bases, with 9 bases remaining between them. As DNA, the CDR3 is TGTGCCAGCAGTTTGGGGCCTTATAGCAATCAGCCCCAGCATTTT. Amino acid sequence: CASSLGPYSNQPQHF.

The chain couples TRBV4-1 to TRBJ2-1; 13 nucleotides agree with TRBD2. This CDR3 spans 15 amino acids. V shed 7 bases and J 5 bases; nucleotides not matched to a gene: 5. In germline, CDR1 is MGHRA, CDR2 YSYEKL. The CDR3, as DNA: TGCGCCAGCACCAAAGGGACTAGCGGGAACAATGAGCAGTTCTTC. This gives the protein CASTKGTSGNNEQFF.

The CDR3 protein is CASSLGQETQYF. The CDR3 nucleotides read TGTGCCAGCAGTTTGGGCCAGGAGACCCAGTACTTC. V gene TRBV27 combines with J gene TRBJ2-5; D unclear. CDR1 and CDR2 (germline): MNHEY, SMNVEV (reference sequence). The ends were cut back, 3 bases at V and 5 bases at J, with 7 bases in the middle. The CDR3 covers 12 residues.

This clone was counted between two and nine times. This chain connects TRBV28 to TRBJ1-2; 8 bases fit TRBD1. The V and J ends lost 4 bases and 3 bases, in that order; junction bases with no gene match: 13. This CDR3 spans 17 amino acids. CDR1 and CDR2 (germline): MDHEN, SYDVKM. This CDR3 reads CASSSPYRGIFDYGYTF. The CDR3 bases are TGTGCCAGCAGTTCCCCCTACAGGGGGATTTTTGACTATGGCTACACCTTC.